This T cell receptor (beta chain) was observed in a study of beta chain features in type 1 diabetes (dated by TCRdb to the late 2010s). A note on the overall study: Mean age, gender distribution, total cell number and subset yield were not different between patients and healthy donors. Across all samples, some 99 million sorted cells were examined, and cell number per subset correlated strongly with RNA yield. Regulatory and stem cell-like memory subsets were obtained from only 8 patients and about eight healthy donors, while naive and central memory subsets were obtained from all 30 or so donors. In the study, recently diagnosed type 1 diabetes patients and matched healthy donors were compared on the TCRB repertoires of their sorted circulating CD4+ T cell subsets.

On this clone: The antigen this receptor binds is unknown. One base away there is no much larger clone; base qualities are not given.

Summary of the overall study and its limitations: Because cDNA was sequenced instead of genomic DNA, highly expressing activated cells could be over-represented, though the groups showed no difference in activation or CD3 levels. Type 1 diabetes patients showed a moderate but significant shortening of TCRB CDR3 length in all four CD4+ subsets. Naive, central memory and regulatory TCRB repertoires appeared to be more alike among patients than among healthy donors. Shorter templates might have been favored by PCR, but patient and control samples were amplified and corrected together, so both groups would have been affected equally by any skew. Fewer insertions and more nucleotide deletions at VDJ recombination sites were observed in patients with type 1 diabetes, implying thymic rearrangement abnormalities. Because small numbers of individuals were included in the HLA sub-analyses, any influence of HLA type on TCRB rearrangement was left unresolved.

The CDR1 and CDR2 encoded by the germline V gene (reference sequence) are MNHEY and SMNVEV. The CDR3, cysteine through phenylalanine, is 13 amino acids long. Kept here is only the CDR3 DNA, which spans 39 bases and is read in frame from base 1. V ends up 8 bases short and J 7 bases short, with an unmatched junction base count of 10. A single peripheral blood draw of approximately 100 mL on average was collected from each donor into heparinised tubes. Using a panel that included CD45RO, CCR7, CD25, CD127, CD95 and CD27, naive, central memory, regulatory and stem cell-like memory CD4+ T cells were sorted on a BD FACSAria II. Every sorted population had a purity above 95%. PBMCs were isolated right away by Lymphoprep density gradient centrifugation and were stained directly, without culture. Samples were stained and sorted in pairs, with one healthy donor and one patient per experiment, so that batch effects were minimized.

The entire amount of isolated RNA was reverse transcribed using the High Capacity cDNA Reverse Transcription Kit, so the sequenced TCRB transcripts were expressed ones. Naive, central memory and regulatory T cell samples underwent deep immunoSEQ sequencing, averaging around 4 million total reads per sample. After sorted cells were lysed in RLT buffer, RNA was extracted with DNase-treated RNeasy Micro or Mini kits, with the choice depending on cell number. To prevent cross-contamination, every cell subset was processed on its own, while patient and healthy donor samples were processed together. TCRB sequences were amplified from cDNA with the immunoSEQ multiplex PCR, producing 87-bp fragments spanning the CDR3 region. Sequencing of the amplicons was performed on the Illumina HiSeq platform. The authors' analysis ran thus. PCR bias was corrected computationally using synthetic template baselines, and reads within Hamming distance 2 were collapsed, with unmergeable singletons discarded. Reads were aligned against IMGT to assign V, D and J genes, CDR3 length and insertions or deletions at six rearrangement sites. Within each subset, clonotype counts were normalized to sorted cell number, after which true diversity and Gini coefficients were computed with the tcR R package. The overlap coefficient, calculated on TCRB nucleotide sequences, was used to quantify repertoire sharing. TCRdb retrieved this table from immuneACCESS and kept in-frame rearrangements only. Not all clones are present; in checked studies, unresolved V genes account for under half, and no reason is known for the remainder. That table furnishes V, J and clone size, whereas the DNA furnished D and trimming. Counted in this sample were about 150,000 clones; approximately 10% of them appeared once. The ten largest clones represent more than 0.45% of the sample.

The rearrangement joined TRBV27 to TRBJ2-7; 8 middle bases align to TRBD2. This receptor was identified in a man under 40 with type 1 diabetes. Sequenced input: central memory CD4+ T cells from blood. The CDR3 is CASVSGGGREQYF. Read as DNA, the sequence is TGTGCCAGCGTTTCCGGGGGGGGCAGGGAGCAGTACTTC.